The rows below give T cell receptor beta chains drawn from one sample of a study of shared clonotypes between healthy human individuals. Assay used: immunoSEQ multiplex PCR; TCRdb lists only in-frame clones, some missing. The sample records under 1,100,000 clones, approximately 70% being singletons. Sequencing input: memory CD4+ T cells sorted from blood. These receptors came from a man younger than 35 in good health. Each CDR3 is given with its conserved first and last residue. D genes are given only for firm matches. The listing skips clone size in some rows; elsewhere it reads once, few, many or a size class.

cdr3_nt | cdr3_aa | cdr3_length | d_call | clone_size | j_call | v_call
TGTGCCAGCAGTTGGGGACCCTACGAGCAGTACTTC | CASSWGPYEQYF | 12 | NA | NA | TRBJ2-7 | TRBV28
TGTGCCACCAGCAGAGATCTCATGAGGGGAGGGGCAGATACGCAGTATTTT | CATSRDLMRGGADTQYF | 17 | TRBD2 | NA | TRBJ2-3 | TRBV15
TGTGCCAGCAGTCTACTAGCGGGAGTTACCGGGGAGCTGTTTTTT | CASSLLAGVTGELFF | 15 | TRBD2 | NA | TRBJ2-2 | TRBV6-1
TGCGCCAGCAGCAGCGGGGGGGCTAATTCACCCCTCCACTTT | CASSSGGANSPLHF | 14 | NA | NA | TRBJ1-6 | TRBV5-1
TGCGCCAGCAGCCAACAGGGGGTGAACACTGAAGCTTTCTTT | CASSQQGVNTEAFF | 14 | TRBD1 | NA | TRBJ1-1 | TRBV5-1
TGCACCAGCAGGTACCAATTGGGACTAGCGAACACCGGGGAACTGTTTTTT | CTSRYQLGLANTGELFF | 17 | NA | NA | TRBJ2-2 | TRBV1
TGTGCCAGCACTAGGGGCGGGTCCTACAATGAGCAGTTCTTC | CASTRGGSYNEQFF | 14 | NA | NA | TRBJ2-1 | TRBV6-5
TGTGCCAGCAGCCTACAGTCGGGCTACGAGCAGTACTTC | CASSLQSGYEQYF | 13 | NA | NA | TRBJ2-7 | TRBV7-2
TGTGCCACTCACAAGCGGGGGGACACAGATACGCAGTATTTT | CATHKRGDTDTQYF | 14 | TRBD2 | NA | TRBJ2-3 | TRBV2
TGTGCCAGCAGCTTACAGCCCGGGACAGGGGAAGCTTTCTTT | CASSLQPGTGEAFF | 14 | TRBD1 | NA | TRBJ1-1 | TRBV7-2
TGTGCCTGGAAGGCAGGAGCGAAGCAGCCCCAGCATTTT | CAWKAGAKQPQHF | 13 | NA | few | TRBJ1-5 | TRBV30
TGTGCCAGCAGCGTAGCGCCTCTCCTCACAGATACGCAGTATTTT | CASSVAPLLTDTQYF | 15 | NA | NA | TRBJ2-3 | TRBV9
TGTGCCAGCAGCCTGGGGGCAGGGCGGGACCCTGAAGCTTTCTTT | CASSLGAGRDPEAFF | 15 | NA | NA | TRBJ1-1 | TRBV5-5
TGCGCCAGCAGCCCCCCAAGGGCTAGCGGGAGGGCCGGGGAGCTGTTTTTT | CASSPPRASGRAGELFF | 17 | TRBD2 | NA | TRBJ2-2 | TRBV4-1
TGTGCCAGCAGAAGGGACCCAAACAACGAAAAACTGTTTTTT | CASRRDPNNEKLFF | 14 | NA | NA | TRBJ1-4 | TRBV5-4
TGTGCCAGCATGGTTCGGGGGAACTACGAGCAGTACTTC | CASMVRGNYEQYF | 13 | NA | NA | TRBJ2-7 | TRBV5-4